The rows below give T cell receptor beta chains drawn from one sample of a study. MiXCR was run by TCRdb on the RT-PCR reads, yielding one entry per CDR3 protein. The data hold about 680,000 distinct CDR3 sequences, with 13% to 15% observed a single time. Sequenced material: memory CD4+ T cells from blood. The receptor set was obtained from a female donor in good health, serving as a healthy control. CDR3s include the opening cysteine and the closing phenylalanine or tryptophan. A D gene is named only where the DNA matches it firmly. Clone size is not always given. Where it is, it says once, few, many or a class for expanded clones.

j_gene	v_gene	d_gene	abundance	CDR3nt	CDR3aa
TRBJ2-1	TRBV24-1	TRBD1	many	TGTGCCACCAGTGATTCCAGGACAGGTGATAATGAGCAGTTCTTC	CATSDSRTGDNEQFF
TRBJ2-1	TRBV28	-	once	TGTGCCAGCAGTTTTCGCCCTTCGGGACAAGTCTTGGGCAATGAGCAGTTCTTC	CASSFRPSGQVLGNEQFF
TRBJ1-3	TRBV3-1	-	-	TGTGCCAGCAGCCAAGGGATGGCTGCTGGAAACACCATATATTTT	CASSQGMAAGNTIYF
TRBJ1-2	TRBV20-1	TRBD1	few	TGCAGTGCTAGAGATTGGAAAACTACAGGGGGCGGCTATGGCTACACCTTC	CSARDWKTTGGGYGYTF
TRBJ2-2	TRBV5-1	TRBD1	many	TGCGCCAGCAGCTTACTAACAGGGGGGAACACCGGGGAGCTGTTTTTT	CASSLLTGGNTGELFF
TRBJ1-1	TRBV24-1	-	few	TGTGCCACCAGTGATAGTCGGAGAGGGAACACTGAAGCTTTCTTT	CATSDSRRGNTEAFF
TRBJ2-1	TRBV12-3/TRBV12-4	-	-	TGTGCCAGCAGTGGTTTAAGGGTTAGGGGTGAGCAGTTCTTC	CASSGLRVRGEQFF
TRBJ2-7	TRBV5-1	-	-	TGCGCCAGCAGCTCCCGAACCACCTCCACCGAGCAGTACTTC	CASSSRTTSTEQYF
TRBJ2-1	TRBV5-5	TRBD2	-	TGTGCCAGCAGCTTCCGACTAGCGGGAGCCGACAATGAGCAGTTCTTC	CASSFRLAGADNEQFF
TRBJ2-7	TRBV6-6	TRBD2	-	TGTGCCAGCAGTTACTCGGCGGGGGGGCTGGGGGAGCAGTACTTC	CASSYSAGGLGEQYF
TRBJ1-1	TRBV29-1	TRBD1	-	TGCAGCGTTAGCGCGACAGGGGGCGACACTGAAGCTTTCTTT	CSVSATGGDTEAFF
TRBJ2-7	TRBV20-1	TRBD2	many	TGCAGTGCTAGAGAGGCGGCTAGCGGGAGCCACGAGCAGTACTTC	CSAREAASGSHEQYF
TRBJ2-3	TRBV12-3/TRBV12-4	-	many	TGTGCCAGCAGTTTTGACGGCACAGATACGCAGTATTTT	CASSFDGTDTQYF
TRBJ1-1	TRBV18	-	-	TGTGCCAGCTCACCGGACTTGGACACTGAAGCTTTCTTT	CASSPDLDTEAFF
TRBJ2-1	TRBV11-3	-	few	TGTGCCAGCAGCCTTTCCTCAGACTACAATGAGCAGTTCTTC	CASSLSSDYNEQFF
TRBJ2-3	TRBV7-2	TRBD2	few	TGTGCCAGCAGCGAAACTAGCGGGAGGGCCATCGATACGCAGTATTTT	CASSETSGRAIDTQYF
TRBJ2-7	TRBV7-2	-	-	TGTGCCAGCAGCCGCTTCGGCGGGCCAGGACAGACCTACGAGCAGTACTTC	CASSRFGGPGQTYEQYF
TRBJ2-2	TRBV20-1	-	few	TGCAGTGCTAGAGGGACTTTGAACACCGGGGAGCTGTTTTTT	CSARGTLNTGELFF
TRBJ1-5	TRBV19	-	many	TGTGCCAGTAGTATGGGGCAGGATCGGCCCCAGCATTTT	CASSMGQDRPQHF
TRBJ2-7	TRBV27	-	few	TGTGCCAGCAGTTGGAAGGGAGGGGGGCTCTCCTCCTACGAGCAGTACTTC	CASSWKGGGLSSYEQYF
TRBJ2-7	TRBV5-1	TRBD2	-	TGCGCCAGCAGCTTTGTAGCGGGGGGCTACGAGCAGTACTTC	CASSFVAGGYEQYF
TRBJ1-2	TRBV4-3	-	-	TGCGCCAGCAGCCACCCCGGCTATGGCTACACCTTC	CASSHPGYGYTF
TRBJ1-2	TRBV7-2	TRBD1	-	TGTGCCAGCAGCTTTCAGGGGGCTAAGGATGGCTACACCTTC	CASSFQGAKDGYTF
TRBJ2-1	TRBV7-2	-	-	TGTGCCAGCAGCCCGCGACGGACCAATGAGCAGTTCTTC	CASSPRRTNEQFF
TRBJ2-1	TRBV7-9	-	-	TGTGCCAGCAGCCCCAAAGATATAGGGACGGATTACAATGAGCAGTTCTTC	CASSPKDIGTDYNEQFF
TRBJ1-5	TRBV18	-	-	TGTGCCAGCTCACCTGCCGGGGTCGGTAGCAATCAGCCCCAGCATTTT	CASSPAGVGSNQPQHF
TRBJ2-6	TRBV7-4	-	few	TGTGCCAGCAGCTTCAGATCCGGGATTGGGGCCAACGTCCTGACTTTC	CASSFRSGIGANVLTF
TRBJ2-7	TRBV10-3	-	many	TGTGCCATCAGTGAGTCGACAGAAGAGGACGAGCAGTACTTC	CAISESTEEDEQYF
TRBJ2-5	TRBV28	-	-	TGTGCCAGCAAACCTCTAGTTGGCTCTGAAGAGACCCAGTACTTC	CASKPLVGSEETQYF